These T cell receptor beta chains were read from a single sample in a study of blood T cell repertoires in COVID-19. The method was immunoSEQ multiplex PCR; TCRdb's version includes in-frame clones alone and lacks a portion of them. Counted here are more than 140,000 clones, roughly four fifths occurring once; the ten biggest clones make up roughly 1.5%. Sequenced sample: peripheral blood. The receptors derive from a human donor in a cohort sampled during active COVID-19. The CDR3 runs from the conserved cysteine through the conserved F or W. A D gene is named only where the DNA matches it firmly. Size values are once, few and many counts, or a class for expanded clones, and some rows have none.

TRBJ1-1,TRBV7-9,NA,NA,CASSNAYSTKAFF,TGTGCCAGCAGCAATGCCTACAGTACCAAAGCTTTCTTT
TRBJ2-5,TRBV9,TRBD1,NA,CASSRTGASQETQYF,TGTGCCAGCAGCCGGACAGGGGCGAGCCAAGAGACCCAGTACTTC
TRBJ1-1,TRBV7-3,NA,NA,CASSPTRNTEAFF,TGTGCCAGCAGCCCCACAAGGAACACTGAAGCTTTCTTT
TRBJ1-4,TRBV28,NA,NA,CASSTQRRGSEKLFF,TGTGCCAGCAGCACCCAGCGTCGGGGAAGTGAAAAACTGTTTTTT
TRBJ2-7,TRBV10-3,NA,NA,CAIRMDTSYEQYF,TGTGCCATCAGGATGGACACTTCCTACGAGCAGTACTTC
TRBJ1-5,TRBV4-1,NA,NA,CASSQGSGGSNQPQHF,TGCGCCAGCAGCCAAGGGTCGGGGGGTAGCAATCAGCCCCAGCATTTT
TRBJ2-1,TRBV6-6,TRBD1,NA,CASSPGQGYNEQFF,TGTGCCAGCAGTCCGGGACAGGGGTACAATGAGCAGTTCTTC
TRBJ2-7,TRBV6-5,NA,NA,CASSYSPGLEQYF,TGTGCCAGCAGTTACTCGCCAGGTCTCGAGCAGTACTTC
TRBJ2-1,TRBV7-3,TRBD2,NA,CASSLNGRASEQFF,TGTGCCAGCAGCTTAAACGGGAGGGCCTCTGAGCAGTTCTTC
TRBJ2-7,TRBV9,TRBD1,NA,CASSVASQTGSLGEQYF,TGTGCCAGCAGCGTAGCTTCCCAGACAGGGTCCTTGGGCGAGCAGTACTTC
TRBJ2-1,TRBV19,NA,NA,CASSISYRARNEQFF,TGTGCCAGTAGTATATCATACAGGGCCCGCAATGAGCAGTTCTTC
TRBJ1-2,TRBV2,TRBD1,NA,CASSELGQGIIGYTF,TGTGCCAGCAGTGAACTGGGACAGGGGATTATTGGCTACACCTTC
TRBJ2-2,TRBV7-2,NA,NA,CASTRVLSGTGELFF,TGTGCCAGCACCAGGGTCTTGAGTGGCACCGGGGAGCTGTTTTTT
TRBJ2-3,TRBV14,NA,NA,CASSLPSGHTDTQYF,TGTGCCAGCAGCCTCCCATCGGGACACACAGATACGCAGTATTTT
TRBJ2-1,TRBV5-6,NA,NA,CASSTLQGNEQFF,TGTGCCAGCAGCACACTCCAGGGGAATGAGCAGTTCTTC
TRBJ2-1,TRBV19,NA,NA,CASSGASVGTEQFF,TGTGCCAGTAGTGGTGCTAGCGTCGGTACTGAGCAGTTCTTC
TRBJ1-2,TRBV3-1/TRBV3-2,TRBD1,NA,CASSPLGGRGHGYTF,TGTGCCAGCAGCCCCCTCGGGGGAAGGGGGCATGGCTACACCTTC
TRBJ1-4,TRBV24-1,NA,once,CATTEVCSSGAREKLFF,TGTGCCACCACTGAGGTATGTTCGTCAGGGGCTCGGGAAAAACTGTTTTTT
TRBJ1-1,TRBV7-3,NA,NA,CASSLLAQNTEAFF,TGTGCCAGCAGCTTGCTAGCACAGAACACTGAAGCTTTCTTT
TRBJ1-6,TRBV6-2/TRBV6-3,NA,NA,CASSYSADGQSPLHF,TGTGCCAGCAGTTACTCAGCGGATGGTCAATCACCCCTCCACTTT
TRBJ2-5,TRBV4-2,NA,once,CASSQRGGVEETQYF,TGTGCCAGCAGCCAAAGGGGTGGGGTTGAGGAGACCCAGTACTTC
TRBJ2-5,TRBV19,NA,NA,CASSIAWRGSETQYF,TGTGCCAGTAGTATAGCGTGGCGGGGATCAGAGACCCAGTACTTC
TRBJ1-2,TRBV10-1,TRBD1,NA,CASSPPGQGIGGYTF,TGCGCCAGCAGTCCTCCGGGACAGGGAATTGGGGGCTACACCTTC
TRBJ2-7,TRBV15,NA,once,CATSRDRGGRDEQYF,TGTGCCACCAGCAGAGATCGGGGAGGCCGGGACGAGCAGTACTTC
TRBJ1-5,TRBV7-2,TRBD1,NA,CASSSSPTGVNQPQHF,TGTGCCAGCAGCTCAAGTCCGACAGGGGTTAATCAGCCCCAGCATTTT
TRBJ2-5,TRBV7-7,NA,NA,CASSLVGGAEETQYF,TGTGCTAGCAGCTTAGTTGGGGGGGCGGAAGAGACCCAGTACTTC
TRBJ1-3,TRBV9,TRBD1,NA,CASSTGGSGNTIYF,TGTGCCAGCAGCACAGGGGGCAGTGGAAACACCATATATTTT
TRBJ2-7,TRBV7-2,TRBD1,NA,CASSSHRGEQYF,TGTGCCAGCAGCTCTCACAGGGGCGAGCAGTACTTC
TRBJ1-1,TRBV6-5,NA,NA,CGTDRQNTEAFF,TGTGGAACCGACAGACAGAACACTGAAGCTTTCTTT
TRBJ1-2,TRBV1,NA,NA,CTSSQDRRGHMKGYTF,TGCACCAGCAGCCAAGATCGGAGGGGGCATATGAAAGGCTACACCTTC
TRBJ1-5,TRBV19,NA,NA,CASNDGHSYQPQHF,TGTGCCAGTAACGATGGACACTCCTATCAGCCCCAGCATTTT
TRBJ1-1,TRBV2,NA,few,CASSARLYGDTEAFF,TGTGCCAGCAGTGCCCGCCTATACGGGGACACTGAAGCTTTCTTT
TRBJ2-1,TRBV7-6,TRBD2,NA,CASSSGLAGGTEQFF,TGTGCCAGCAGCTCCGGACTAGCGGGAGGGACTGAGCAGTTCTTC
TRBJ2-1,TRBV30,NA,NA,CAWAGVRGGNEQFF,TGTGCCTGGGCCGGAGTTAGGGGGGGCAATGAGCAGTTCTTC
TRBJ1-1,TRBV5-4,TRBD1,few,CASSIGTVVGATEAFF,TGTGCCAGCAGCATCGGGACAGTCGTTGGCGCCACTGAAGCTTTCTTT
TRBJ1-1,TRBV24-1,NA,NA,CAIRGLGWQMTMNTEAFF,TGTGCCATCCGGGGGTTAGGTTGGCAGATGACCATGAACACTGAAGCTTTCTTT
TRBJ2-1,TRBV29-1,NA,NA,CSVEEGRTVGNEQFF,TGCAGCGTTGAGGAGGGGAGGACGGTGGGCAATGAGCAGTTCTTC
TRBJ2-1,TRBV18,TRBD2,NA,CASSTSLAGGDEQFF,TGTGCCAGCTCAACGTCACTAGCGGGAGGTGATGAGCAGTTCTTC
TRBJ2-5,TRBV7-3,NA,NA,CASSPTVGVGETQYF,TGTGCCAGCAGCCCAACCGTCGGGGTGGGCGAGACCCAGTACTTC
TRBJ2-3,TRBV5-6,TRBD1,NA,CASSHGTGVADTQYF,TGTGCCAGCAGCCACGGGACAGGGGTGGCAGATACGCAGTATTTT
TRBJ2-3,TRBV5-8,TRBD1,once,CASSKTGADTQYF,TGTGCCAGCAGCAAGACAGGGGCAGATACGCAGTATTTT
TRBJ2-7,TRBV19,TRBD2,NA,CASSTSRTSGSYEQYF,TGTGCCAGTAGTACTTCGAGGACAAGCGGGAGCTACGAGCAGTACTTC
TRBJ1-4,TRBV28,NA,NA,CASSLTHSQGKLFF,TGTGCCAGCAGTTTAACCCACTCACAGGGAAAACTGTTTTTT
TRBJ1-1,TRBV7-2,NA,NA,CASSKSGGDTEAFF,TGTGCCAGCAGCAAAAGCGGGGGAGACACTGAAGCTTTCTTT
TRBJ2-7,TRBV27,NA,NA,CASSLTGSTYEQYF,TGTGCCAGCAGCCTAACGGGGTCCACCTACGAGCAGTACTTC
TRBJ2-1,TRBV29-1,TRBD2,NA,CSVEGLASNEQFF,TGCAGCGTGGAGGGACTAGCCTCCAATGAGCAGTTCTTC
TRBJ2-5,TRBV6-2/TRBV6-3,NA,NA,CASSYQSEWGGRQETQYF,TGTGCCAGCAGTTACCAATCCGAATGGGGGGGCCGACAAGAGACCCAGTACTTC
TRBJ1-2,TRBV10-3,NA,NA,CAISDGANYGYTF,TGTGCCATCAGTGATGGAGCTAACTATGGCTACACCTTC
TRBJ2-1,TRBV5-1,TRBD2,NA,CASSLVIAGAREQFF,TGCGCCAGCAGCTTGGTCATAGCGGGAGCCCGTGAGCAGTTCTTC
TRBJ2-3,TRBV24-1,TRBD2,NA,CATSAGLAGSTDTQYF,TGTGCCACCAGTGCTGGGCTAGCGGGATCCACAGATACGCAGTATTTT
TRBJ1-5,TRBV2,TRBD1,many,CASSVDRGQSQPQHF,TGTGCCAGCAGTGTGGATAGGGGGCAGAGTCAGCCCCAGCATTTT
TRBJ2-2,TRBV5-1,NA,NA,CASSPPPPTNLGELFF,TGCGCCAGCAGCCCCCCTCCTCCGACAAACCTTGGGGAGCTGTTTTTT
TRBJ2-5,TRBV5-8,TRBD2,NA,CASSSGTSGSPETQYF,TGTGCCAGCAGCTCAGGGACTAGCGGGAGTCCGGAGACCCAGTACTTC
TRBJ1-1,TRBV18,TRBD1,many,CASSHGQDTEAFF,TGTGCCAGCTCACACGGACAGGACACTGAAGCTTTCTTT
TRBJ2-7,TRBV12-3/TRBV12-4,NA,once,CASSLTVYEQYF,TGTGCCAGCAGTCTAACTGTCTACGAGCAGTACTTC
TRBJ1-5,TRBV10-3,TRBD1,NA,CAISEGQGTQPQHF,TGTGCCATCAGTGAGGGACAGGGGACGCAGCCCCAGCATTTT
TRBJ1-6,TRBV5-1,TRBD1,NA,CASSRDREISPLHF,TGCGCCAGCAGCCGGGACAGGGAAATTTCACCCCTCCACTTT
TRBJ2-1,TRBV29-1,NA,NA,CSAHLTGYPLEQFF,TGCAGCGCCCATCTAACAGGGTACCCCTTGGAGCAGTTCTTC
TRBJ2-7,TRBV7-9,TRBD1,NA,CASSLERGPPYEQYF,TGTGCCAGCAGCTTAGAGAGGGGGCCCCCCTACGAGCAGTACTTC